This T cell receptor (beta chain) derives from a study of CD8 T cells in ankylosing spondylitis. General study points: Some of these motif variants have turned up before, in reports on reactive arthritis synovial fluid and blood. What seemed typical of ankylosing spondylitis blood was a TCR beta motif built from fewer than ten highly homologous variants. The authors reported significant enrichment of disease-linked clones in matched ankylosing spondylitis synovial fluid. Clones linked with disease were CD8+ and fairly uncommon in the peripheral blood.

The authors made TCR beta libraries by quantitative 5'-RACE with molecular barcodes. TCRdb recomputed calls from the 5' RACE reads with MiXCR, one row per CDR3 protein. The table shows roughly 450,000 distinct CDR3 sequences, with 26% occurring only once. With regard to this clonotype: Its antigen is unknown.

The sample consisted of blood, either unsorted or a sorted T cell fraction (not recorded which). The TCR sequence derives from a male donor with ankylosing spondylitis.

Here the CDR3 reads CSAREGTGVFEQYF. In DNA form, the CDR3 reads TGCAGTGCTAGAGAAGGGACAGGGGTTTTCGAGCAGTACTTC. This chain connects TRBV20-1 to TRBJ2-7; 10 bases map to TRBD1. The CDR3 is 14 residues long. Germline assignment: CDR1 DFQATT and CDR2 SNEGSKA (reference sequence). The V gene end was trimmed by 0 bases and the J gene end by 6 bases; junction bases not matched to a gene: 5.